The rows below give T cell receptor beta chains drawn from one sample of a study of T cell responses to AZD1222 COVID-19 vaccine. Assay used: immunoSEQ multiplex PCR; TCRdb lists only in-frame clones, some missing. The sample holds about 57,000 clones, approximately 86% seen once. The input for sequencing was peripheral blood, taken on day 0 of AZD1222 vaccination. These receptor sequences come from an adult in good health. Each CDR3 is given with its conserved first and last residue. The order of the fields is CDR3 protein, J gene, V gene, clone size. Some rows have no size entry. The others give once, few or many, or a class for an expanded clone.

cdr3_aa: CASSLRRQTYSYNEQFF
j_call: TRBJ2-1
v_call: TRBV28
clone_size: .

cdr3_aa: CASSREGQTRPQHF
j_call: TRBJ1-5
v_call: TRBV6-2/TRBV6-3
clone_size: .

cdr3_aa: CASNQGGQWPQEQYF
j_call: TRBJ2-7
v_call: TRBV7-2
clone_size: .

cdr3_aa: CSVGSDPSYGYTF
j_call: TRBJ1-2
v_call: TRBV29-1
clone_size: .

cdr3_aa: CASSQDPGGGELFF
j_call: TRBJ2-2
v_call: TRBV4-1
clone_size: .

cdr3_aa: CASTGGGYNEQFF
j_call: TRBJ2-1
v_call: TRBV6-5
clone_size: .

cdr3_aa: CASSPGQGTSPLHF
j_call: TRBJ1-6
v_call: TRBV28
clone_size: .

cdr3_aa: CASKGSLVNTEAFF
j_call: TRBJ1-1
v_call: TRBV19
clone_size: .

cdr3_aa: CASSLDRENYGYTF
j_call: TRBJ1-2
v_call: TRBV5-1
clone_size: .

cdr3_aa: CASSDQAGGAYGYTF
j_call: TRBJ1-2
v_call: TRBV2
clone_size: .

cdr3_aa: CASSYRQGPDTEAFF
j_call: TRBJ1-1
v_call: TRBV6-5
clone_size: .

cdr3_aa: CASRYRALGTEAFF
j_call: TRBJ1-1
v_call: TRBV3-1/TRBV3-2
clone_size: once

cdr3_aa: CASSSGEYGYTF
j_call: TRBJ1-2
v_call: TRBV28
clone_size: .

cdr3_aa: CASSLYRGAYNEQFF
j_call: TRBJ2-1
v_call: TRBV11-2
clone_size: .

cdr3_aa: CASSLGNEQFF
j_call: TRBJ2-1
v_call: TRBV27
clone_size: .

cdr3_aa: CASSYGDQETQYF
j_call: TRBJ2-5
v_call: TRBV6-2/TRBV6-3
clone_size: once

cdr3_aa: CASSVAGEPSYEQYF
j_call: TRBJ2-7
v_call: TRBV9
clone_size: .